This TCR beta chain was sequenced in a study of technical replicates of blood from a few donors. Clones were sequenced by immunoSEQ multiplex PCR, and TCRdb holds only the in-frame ones, with some missing. The sample holds about 70,000 clones, roughly 96% seen once. Losses at the gene ends were 5 bases for V and 2 bases for J; bases not matched to a gene: 11. Germline assignment: CDR1 MDHEN and CDR2 SYDVKM. CDR3 length: 16 amino acids. V usage is TRBV28 and J usage is TRBJ2-7; 8 bases match TRBD2. The sequencing sample was made of T cells isolated from PBMCs. The TCR comes from a human donor in good health. The CDR3 coding sequence is TGTGCCAGCAGTCCTCCAGCTTACGGGAGGGCCTACGAGCAGTACTTC. Encoded protein: CASSPPAYGRAYEQYF. Full variable domain (outside the CDR3, taken from reference TRBV28 and TRBJ2-7): DVKVTQSSRYLVKRTGEKVFLECVQDMDHENMFWYRQDPGLGLRLIYFSYDVKMKEKGDIPEGYSVSREKKERFSLILESASTNQTSMYLCASSPPAYGRAYEQYFGPGTRLTVT.